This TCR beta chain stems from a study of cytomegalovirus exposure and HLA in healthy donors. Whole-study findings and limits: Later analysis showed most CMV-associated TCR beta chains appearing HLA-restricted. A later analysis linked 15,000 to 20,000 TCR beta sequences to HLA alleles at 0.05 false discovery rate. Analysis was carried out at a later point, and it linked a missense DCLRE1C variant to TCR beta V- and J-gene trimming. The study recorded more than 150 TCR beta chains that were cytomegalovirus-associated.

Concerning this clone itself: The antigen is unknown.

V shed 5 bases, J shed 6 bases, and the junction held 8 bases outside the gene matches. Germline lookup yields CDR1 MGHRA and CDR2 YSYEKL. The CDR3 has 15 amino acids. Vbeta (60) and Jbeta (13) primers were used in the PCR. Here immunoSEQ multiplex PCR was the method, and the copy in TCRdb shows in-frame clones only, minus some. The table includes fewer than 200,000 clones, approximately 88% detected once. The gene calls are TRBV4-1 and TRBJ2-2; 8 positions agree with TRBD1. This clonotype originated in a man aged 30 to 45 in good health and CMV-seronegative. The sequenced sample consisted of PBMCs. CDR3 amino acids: CASSRERTGPGELFF. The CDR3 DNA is TGCGCCAGCAGCAGAGAAAGGACAGGGCCCGGGGAGCTGTTTTTT.